This TCR beta chain was found in a study of response to subunit inactivated influenza vaccine. Study-wide points: Only a handful of new T cells, the authors suggested, are recruited with each seasonal influenza vaccination.

Between the trimmed V and J ends, which lost 6 bases and 5 bases, there was a span of 7 bases. The CDR3 is made up of 11 amino acids. CDR1 is SGHTA and CDR2 is FQGNSA in the germline V gene. TCRdb reprocessed the RT-PCR reads with MiXCR, giving one entry per CDR3 protein. The repertoire includes roughly 780,000 distinct CDR3 sequences, about 18% of them detected once, and 9.5% to 13% sits in the top ten. This clonotype was observed a few times. Antigen: not known. V gene TRBV7-2 combines with J gene TRBJ2-5; D gene unclear. Source: PBMCs from blood, taken more than 4 days after vaccination. The TCR was taken from a man aged 50 or older who received an inactivated influenza vaccine. The CDR3 here is CASRTEETQYF. CDR3 nucleotides: TGTGCCAGCAGAACGGAGGAGACCCAGTACTTC.